This T cell receptor (beta chain) appears in the sequencing data of a study of cytomegalovirus exposure and HLA in healthy donors. The wider study: A prior study identified 120 million or so unique TCR beta sequences from roughly 170 million T cells.

Worth noting for this clone: Its antigen remains unidentified.

PCR used 60 Vbeta primers and 13 Jbeta primers. Authors' processing steps: The authors later counted roughly 87 million unique TCR beta chains, some 10 million of them shared. Clones were sequenced by immunoSEQ multiplex PCR, and TCRdb holds only the in-frame ones, with some missing. Clonal size and the V and J genes are those of that table, whereas D and trimming came from the DNA. The sample holds around 100,000 clones, less than 80% seen once. The CDR3 runs to 16 residues. Trimming removed 4 bases from V and 0 bases from J; junction bases left unmatched: 3. The germline gives CDR1 ENHRY, CDR2 SYGVKD. Regarding the study as a whole: According to a later analysis, most TCR beta chains associated with CMV appeared HLA-restricted. In vitro, three CMV-associated chains proved specific for CMV antigens.

This chain links TRBV10-3 with TRBJ2-1, with 10 bases lining up with TRBD1. Source material: PBMCs. This receptor was identified in a woman under 40 in good health and CMV-seronegative. CDR3 DNA: TGTGCCATCAGTGTAGGACAGGGGGGCTCCTACAATGAGCAGTTCTTC. It codes for CAISVGQGGSYNEQFF.